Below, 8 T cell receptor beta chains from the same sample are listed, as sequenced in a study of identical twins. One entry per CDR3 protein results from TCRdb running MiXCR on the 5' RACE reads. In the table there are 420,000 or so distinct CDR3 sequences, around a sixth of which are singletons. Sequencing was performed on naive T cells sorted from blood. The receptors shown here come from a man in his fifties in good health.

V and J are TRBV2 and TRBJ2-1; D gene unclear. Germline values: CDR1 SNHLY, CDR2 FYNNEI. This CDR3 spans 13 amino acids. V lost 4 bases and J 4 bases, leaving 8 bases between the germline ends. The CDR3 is CASSGQSYNEQFF. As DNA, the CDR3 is TGTGCCAGCAGTGGTCAGTCTTACAATGAGCAGTTCTTC.

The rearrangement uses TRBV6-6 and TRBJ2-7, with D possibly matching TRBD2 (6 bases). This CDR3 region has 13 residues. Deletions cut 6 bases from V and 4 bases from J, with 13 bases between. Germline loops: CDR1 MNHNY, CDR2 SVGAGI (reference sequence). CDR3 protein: CASRSSGTYEQYF. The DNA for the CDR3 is TGTGCCAGCAGGAGTAGCGGCACATACGAGCAGTACTTC.

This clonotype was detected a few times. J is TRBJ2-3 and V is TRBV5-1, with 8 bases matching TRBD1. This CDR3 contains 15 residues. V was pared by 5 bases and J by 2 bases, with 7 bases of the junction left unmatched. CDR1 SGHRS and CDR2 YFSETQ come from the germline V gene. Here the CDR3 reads CASSSTGAYTDTQYF. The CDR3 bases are TGCGCCAGCAGTTCGACAGGGGCCTACACAGATACGCAGTATTTT.

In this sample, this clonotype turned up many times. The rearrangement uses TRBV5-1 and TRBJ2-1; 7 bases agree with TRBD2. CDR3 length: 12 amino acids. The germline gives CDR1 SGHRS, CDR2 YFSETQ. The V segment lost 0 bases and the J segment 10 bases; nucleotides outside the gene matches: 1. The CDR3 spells CASSLVLAEQFF. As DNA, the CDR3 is TGCGCCAGCAGCTTGGTACTAGCGGAGCAGTTCTTC.

The CDR3 here is CASSMPGQGRPKLFF. As DNA, the CDR3 is TGTGCCAGCAGCATGCCGGGGCAGGGACGGCCGAAACTGTTTTTT. The chain links TRBV21-1 to TRBJ1-4; the table assigns TRBD1, which was not confirmed against the DNA. TRBV21-1 is a pseudogene segment. The CDR3 runs to 15 residues.

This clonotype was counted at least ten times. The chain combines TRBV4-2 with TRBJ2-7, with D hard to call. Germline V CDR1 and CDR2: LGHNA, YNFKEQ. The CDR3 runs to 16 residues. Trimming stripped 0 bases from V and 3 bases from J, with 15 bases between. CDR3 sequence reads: CASSQDSNEPGYEQYF. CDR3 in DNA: TGTGCCAGCAGCCAAGACTCTAACGAGCCCGGCTACGAGCAGTACTTC.

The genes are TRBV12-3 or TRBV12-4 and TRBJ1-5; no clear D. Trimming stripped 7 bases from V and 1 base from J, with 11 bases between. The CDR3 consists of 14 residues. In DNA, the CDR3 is TGTGCCAGCAAATTAGACGGCAGCAATCAGCCCCAGCATTTT. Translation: CASKLDGSNQPQHF.

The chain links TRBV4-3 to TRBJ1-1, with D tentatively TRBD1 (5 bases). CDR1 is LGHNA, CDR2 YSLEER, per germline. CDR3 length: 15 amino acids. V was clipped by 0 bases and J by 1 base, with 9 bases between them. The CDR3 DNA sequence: TGCGCCAGCAGCCAAGACGGGGGAGGGAACACTGAAGCTTTCTTT. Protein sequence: CASSQDGGGNTEAFF.